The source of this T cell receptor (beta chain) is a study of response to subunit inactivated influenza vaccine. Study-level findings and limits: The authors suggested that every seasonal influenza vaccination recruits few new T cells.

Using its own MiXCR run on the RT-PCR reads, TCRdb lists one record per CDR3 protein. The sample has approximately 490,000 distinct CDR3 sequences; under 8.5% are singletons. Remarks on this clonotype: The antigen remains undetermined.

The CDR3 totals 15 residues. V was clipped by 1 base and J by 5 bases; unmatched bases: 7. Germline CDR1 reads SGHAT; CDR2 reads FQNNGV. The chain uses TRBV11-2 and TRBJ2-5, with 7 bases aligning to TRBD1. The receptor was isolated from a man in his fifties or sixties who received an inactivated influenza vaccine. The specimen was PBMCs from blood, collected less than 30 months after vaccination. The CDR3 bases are TGTGCCAGCAGCTTAGGCACAGGGGACGGGGAGACCCAGTACTTC. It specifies CASSLGTGDGETQYF.